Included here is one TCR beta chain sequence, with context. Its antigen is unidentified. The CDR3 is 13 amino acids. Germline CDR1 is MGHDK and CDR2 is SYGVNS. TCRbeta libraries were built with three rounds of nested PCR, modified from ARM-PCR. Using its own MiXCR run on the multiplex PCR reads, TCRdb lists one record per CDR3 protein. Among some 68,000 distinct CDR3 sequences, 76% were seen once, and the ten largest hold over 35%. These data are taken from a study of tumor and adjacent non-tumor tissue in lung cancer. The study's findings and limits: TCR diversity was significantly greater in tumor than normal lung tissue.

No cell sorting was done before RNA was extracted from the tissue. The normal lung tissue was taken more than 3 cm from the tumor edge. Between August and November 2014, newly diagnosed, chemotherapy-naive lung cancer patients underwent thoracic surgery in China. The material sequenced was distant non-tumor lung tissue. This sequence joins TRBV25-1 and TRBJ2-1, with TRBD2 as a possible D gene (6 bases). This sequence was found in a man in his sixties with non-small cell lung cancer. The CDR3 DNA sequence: TGTGTCAGTAGGCGGGACCAGTACAATGAGCAGTTCTTC. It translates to CVSRRDQYNEQFF. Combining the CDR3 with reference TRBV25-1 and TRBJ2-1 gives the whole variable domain EADIYQTPRYLVIGTGKKITLECSQTMGHDKMYWYQQDPGMELHLIHYSYGVNSTEKGDLSSESTVSRIRTEHFPLTLESARPSHTSQYLCVSRRDQYNEQFFGPGTRLTVL.